The 3 T cell receptor beta chains below come from one sample, sequenced in a study of a mutant IDH1 vaccine in newly diagnosed glioma (dated by TCRdb to the early 2020s). The sample's time point, from its label and the paper: baseline, week 1 (first vaccination visit). The label giving this sample's treatment or condition can be read as: pre-vaccination baseline after standard-of-care therapy. Library construction relied on the immunoSEQ multiplex PCR assay. Not all clones reach the TCRdb copy of this immuneACCESS table, which keeps in-frame sequences only. Checked studies attribute under half of the gap to unresolved V genes and leave the rest unexplained. The sample profile shows over 75,000 clones; 70% to 90% of them were found once. Under 0.65% of the sample rests with the top ten. This specimen was PBMCs, taken from a glioma patient treated with radiotherapy, temozolomide or both. These receptors all come from a woman aged 45 to 65 with glioma.

The chain couples TRBV7-6 to TRBJ2-3, with 8 bases that match TRBD1. This CDR3 comprises 13 residues. CDR1 is SGHVS and CDR2 is FNYEAQ in the germline V gene. The V segment lost 4 bases and the J segment 5 bases; nucleotides outside the gene matches: 2. CDR3 protein: CASSSDRGDTQYF. In nucleotides, the CDR3 is TGTGCCAGCAGCTCCGACAGGGGAGATACGCAGTATTTT.

Only a few counts were recorded for this clone. The chain has TRBV19 and TRBJ1-1; TRBD1 aligns across 10 bases. The length of the CDR3 is 15 residues. Germline CDR1 LNHDA, CDR2 SQIVND (reference sequence). The J segment lost 4 bases and the V segment lost 7 bases, leaving 9 bases of the junction unmatched. The CDR3 DNA reads as TGTGCCAGTACGACAGGGGGCGACTGGGGCACTGAAGCTTTCTTT. As protein: CASTTGGDWGTEAFF.

The chain joins TRBV4-1 to TRBJ2-1; D is ambiguous. Germline CDR1 is MGHRA and CDR2 is YSYEKL. Deletions cut 4 bases from V and 10 bases from J, with 17 bases between. The CDR3 spans 14 residues. DNA for the CDR3: TGCGCCAGCAGCCCGGCGCCCCAACATAGGGAGCAGTTCTTC. It translates to CASSPAPQHREQFF.